Listed here are 11 T cell receptor beta chains from one sample, sequenced in a study of T cell changes during pregnancy in multiple sclerosis. TCRdb's copy holds only in-frame clones and misses some; the assay was immunoSEQ multiplex PCR. Of about 70,000 clones in the sample, approximately 94% are singletons; the top ten hold less than 0.65%. Sequenced here: peripheral blood, sampled in the third trimester of pregnancy. Receptors were obtained from a female donor with multiple sclerosis, enrolled in a pregnancy study.

The chain carries TRBV5-8 and TRBJ2-1, with 11 positions matching TRBD2. Germline CDR1 is SGHTS and CDR2 is YDEGEE. The CDR3 has 14 amino acids. Unmatched junction bases numbered 15, after V lost 9 bases and J lost 13 bases. The CDR3 loop reads CAIGKLAGAENQFF. DNA of the CDR3: TGTGCCATCGGGAAACTAGCGGGGGCCGAGAACCAGTTCTTC.

The rearrangement uses TRBV7-3 and TRBJ2-2; TRBD2 is a possible D gene (5 bases). The ends were cut back, 5 bases at V and 5 bases at J, with 9 bases in the middle. The CDR3 has 13 residues. Germline loops: CDR1 SGHTA, CDR2 FQGTGA. CDR3 protein: CASSPDLTGELFF. The CDR3 bases are TGTGCCAGCAGCCCGGACTTGACCGGGGAGCTGTTTTTT.

The chain recombines TRBV5-4 with TRBJ1-1, with 7 bases that match TRBD1. V lost 4 bases to trimming and J lost 12 bases; unmatched junction nucleotides: 6. Per germline, CDR1 SGHNT and CDR2 YYREEE (reference sequence). The length of the CDR3 is 11 residues. CDR3 sequence reads: CASSLTGPPFF. DNA of the CDR3: TGTGCCAGCAGCCTGACAGGGCCACCTTTCTTT.

V usage is TRBV7-3 and J usage is TRBJ2-5, with D perhaps TRBD1 (5 bases). Germline values: CDR1 SGHTA, CDR2 FQGTGA. Between the trimmed V and J ends, which lost 5 bases and 5 bases, there was a span of 12 bases. The CDR3 sequence is 13 residues long. CDR3 DNA: TGTGCCAGCAGCCAAGGGGTTTTGGAGACCCAGTACTTC. It is translated as CASSQGVLETQYF.

The chain employs TRBV15 and TRBJ1-6, with TRBD1 matching over 7 bases. CDR3 length: 15 residues. J lost 7 bases, V lost 2 bases, and 5 bases had no gene match. Germline CDR1 reads LNHNV; CDR2 reads YYDKDF (reference sequence). This CDR3 is CATSRWAGGNSPLHF. The DNA of the CDR3 is TGTGCCACCAGCAGATGGGCAGGGGGAAATTCACCCCTCCACTTT.

The chain uses TRBV6-1 and TRBJ2-3, with D possibly TRBD2 on 5 matching bases. V shed 5 bases and J shed 0 bases, with 9 bases lying between them. The CDR3 runs 14 residues. Germline CDR1 and CDR2: MNHNS and SASEGT. The CDR3, as DNA: TGTGCCAGCAGTACGGCGGGTAGCACAGATACGCAGTATTTT. Its translation is CASSTAGSTDTQYF.

The chain carries TRBV11-2 and TRBJ1-3; 7 bases fit TRBD1. Germline CDR1 SGHAT, CDR2 FQNNGV. Germline trimming cut 5 bases from V and 4 bases from J; bases unmatched to any gene: 8. CDR3 length: 15 amino acids. CDR3 loop: CASSPNRGRGNTIYF. CDR3 DNA sequence: TGTGCCAGCAGCCCTAACAGGGGACGAGGAAACACCATATATTTT.

This chain links TRBV11-2 with TRBJ2-2, with 11 bases aligning to TRBD2. Germline values: CDR1 SGHAT, CDR2 FQNNGV. This CDR3 region has 15 residues. Losses at the gene ends were 3 bases for V and 5 bases for J; bases not matched to a gene: 2. CDR3 protein: CASSFLAGGTGELFF. The CDR3, as DNA: TGTGCCAGCAGCTTTCTAGCGGGGGGAACCGGGGAGCTGTTTTTT.

The rearrangement uses TRBV19 and TRBJ2-7, with D possibly TRBD1 on 6 matching bases. The CDR3 is 14 amino acids. Looked up from germline, CDR1 is LNHDA and CDR2 is SQIVND (reference sequence). Trimming removed 7 bases from V and 3 bases from J, with 16 bases in between. DNA of the CDR3: TGTGCCAGTACCCCGACCACAGGGAGCTACGAGCAGTACTTC. It is translated as CASTPTTGSYEQYF. The full variable domain, rest sourced from reference TRBV19 and TRBJ2-7, is DGGITQSPKYLFRKEGQNVTLSCEQNLNHDAMYWYRQDPGQGLRLIYYSQIVNDFQKGDIAEGYSVSREKKESFPLTVTSAQKNPTAFYLCASTPTTGSYEQYFGPGTRLTVT.

V is TRBV4-3 and J is TRBJ1-2, with TRBD1 identical over 8 bases. CDR1 is LGHNA, CDR2 YSLEER, per germline. This CDR3 is built from 16 residues. V trimming: 1 base; J trimming: 4 bases; junction bases outside the gene matches: 8. The CDR3 region has the DNA TGCGCCAGCAGCCAAGGGGCAGGGGGCGGTGGCTATGGCTACACCTTC. Protein product: CASSQGAGGGGYGYTF.

The chain carries TRBV10-3 and TRBJ1-2, with 8 bases identical to TRBD1. Germline V lookup: CDR1 ENHRY, CDR2 SYGVKD. V was pared by 8 bases and J by 6 bases, with 14 bases of the junction left unmatched. The CDR3 is made up of 15 amino acids. CDR3 sequence: CAISAWDRSMNGYTF. CDR3 DNA sequence: TGTGCCATCTCGGCTTGGGACAGGTCGATGAATGGCTACACCTTC.